A selection of T cell receptor beta chains follows, all from one sample in a study of control samples from healthy donors and cancer patients. Clones were sequenced by immunoSEQ multiplex PCR, and TCRdb holds only the in-frame ones, with some missing. Among 150,000 or so clones listed, about 93% were seen once. The sequenced sample was PBMCs. These receptors all come from a man in his 60s with colorectal cancer. Each CDR3 is given with its conserved first and last residue. D genes are given only for firm matches. Clone size is given for some rows only: seen once, a few or many times, or a class if the clone is expanded.

>.|TRBV6-5|TRBJ1-2|.
TGTGCCAGCAGTCGACAGGTGTCCATAGACTATGGCTACACCTTC
CASSRQVSIDYGYTF
>.|TRBV27|TRBJ2-7|.
TGTGCCAGCAGTTCTTGGGGCCACGAGCAATACTTC
CASSSWGHEQYF
>.|TRBV9|TRBJ2-1|TRBD2
TGTGCCAGCAGCGTAGCAGCGGGGCGTAGGGAGCAGTTCTTC
CASSVAAGRREQFF
>.|TRBV25-1|TRBJ2-7|TRBD1
TGTGCCAGCAGACAGGGGTTGACCTACGAGCAGTACTTC
CASRQGLTYEQYF
>.|TRBV19|TRBJ1-1|.
TGTGCCAGTACCCTGGGCCCCGGCCGCTCTGAAGCTTTCTTT
CASTLGPGRSEAFF
>.|TRBV10-1|TRBJ2-2|.
TGCGCCAGCAGTGACAGTTACACCGGGGAGCTGTTTTTT
CASSDSYTGELFF
>.|TRBV7-6|TRBJ2-3|.
TGTGCCAGCAGCTTACGGACAGTGGCAGATACGCAGTATTTT
CASSLRTVADTQYF
>.|TRBV13|TRBJ2-5|TRBD2
TGTGCCAGCAGCGGCGGGACTAGCGGGGGGGCAGGGGAGACCCAGTACTTC
CASSGGTSGGAGETQYF
>.|TRBV4-3|TRBJ1-2|TRBD1
TGCGCCAGCAGCCAAGCTCTCGGGACAGGGAGTGATGGCTACACCTTC
CASSQALGTGSDGYTF
>.|TRBV4-1|TRBJ2-7|.
TGCGCCAGCAGCCAAGCGCCAGGGGGGGGACACGAGCAGTACTTC
CASSQAPGGGHEQYF
>few|TRBV18|TRBJ1-2|TRBD1
TGTGCCAGCTCACCCCGTACAGGGGGTGCGGATGGCTACACCTTC
CASSPRTGGADGYTF
>.|TRBV6-6|TRBJ1-2|TRBD1
TGTGCCAGCAGCAACCCTTCGACAGGGACTAACTATGGCTACACCTTC
CASSNPSTGTNYGYTF
>.|TRBV6-1|TRBJ2-3|TRBD2
TGTGCCAGCAGTGTGGTGGGTAGCGGGGGGGAGGATACGCAGTATTTT
CASSVVGSGGEDTQYF
>.|TRBV29-1|TRBJ1-1|.
TGCAGCGTTGCCCGCGGGGAGAACACTGAAGCTTTCTTT
CSVARGENTEAFF
>.|TRBV6-5|TRBJ2-7|.
TGTGCCAGCAGCTCATCTCAAAGCTCCTACGAGCAGTACTTC
CASSSSQSSYEQYF
>.|TRBV6-5|TRBJ2-3|TRBD2
TGTGCCAGCAGTTTAAGACTAGCGGGGGCCACAGATACGCAGTATTTT
CASSLRLAGATDTQYF
>once|TRBV18|TRBJ2-7|.
TGTGCCAGCTCACCATCCCGCACCAGCTCCTACGAGCAGTACTTC
CASSPSRTSSYEQYF
>.|TRBV19|TRBJ2-1|.
TGTGCCAGTAGTATAGGGTCACAGGCGTCCTACAATGAGCAGTTCTTC
CASSIGSQASYNEQFF
>.|TRBV30|TRBJ1-3|TRBD1
TGTGCCTCAGGGGGCTCTGGAAACACCATATATTTT
CASGGSGNTIYF
>.|TRBV9|TRBJ2-2|.
TGTGCCAGCAGCTCGCGGGCCCAGGGTACCGGGGAGCTGTTTTTT
CASSSRAQGTGELFF